This T cell receptor (beta chain) was identified in a study of blood T cell repertoires in COVID-19. Recovery meant two consecutive negative NP/OP PCR tests, professional clearance, or resolved symptoms. This CDR3 is built from 13 residues. In germline, CDR1 is SQVTM, CDR2 ANQGSEA. The ends were cut back, 7 bases at V and 0 bases at J, with 10 bases in the middle. Sequencing used immunoSEQ multiplex PCR; TCRdb keeps in-frame clones, though not all of them. There are 200,000 to 300,000 clones in the sample; approximately 89% occur only once, and about 2.7% lies in the top ten. The sequenced sample consisted of PBMCs or T cells enriched from blood (not recorded which). The chain links TRBV29-1 to TRBJ1-3; no reliable D call. The clonotype was recovered from a woman aged 18-29 years who had recovered from COVID-19. CDR3 region: CSARGDSGNTIYF. CDR3 in DNA: TGCAGCGCCCGAGGAGACTCTGGAAACACCATATATTTT.